A single sample gave rise to the 30 T cell receptor beta chains below, sequenced in a study of shared clonotypes between healthy human individuals. Here immunoSEQ multiplex PCR was the method, and the copy in TCRdb shows in-frame clones only, minus some. Here the sample spans 330,000 or so clones, around 67% being singletons. Material for sequencing was memory CD4+ T cells sorted from blood. Subset: CD45RA-negative fraction. Source of these receptors: a young man in good health.

The genes are TRBV7-2 and TRBJ1-5; 9 bases agree with TRBD1. CDR1 and CDR2 (germline): SGHTA, FQGNSA. The V and J ends lost 6 bases and 6 bases, in that order; junction bases with no gene match: 3. CDR3 length: 13 amino acids. CDR3 sequence (DNA): TGTGCCAGCAGACGGGACAGGGCTCAGCCCCAGCATTTT. Amino acids: CASRRDRAQPQHF. The full variable domain, its missing parts supplied by reference TRBV7-2 and TRBJ1-5, is GAGVSQSPSNKVTEKGKDVELRCDPISGHTALYWYRQSLGQGLEFLIYFQGNSAPDKSGLPSDRFSAERTGGSVSTLTIQRTQQEDSAVYLCASRRDRAQPQHFGDGTRLSIL.

This clone appeared a few times. The V gene is TRBV7-6, the J gene TRBJ2-1, with TRBD2 matching 8 bases. J lost 10 bases, V lost 3 bases, and 11 bases had no gene match. Germline V gives CDR1 SGHVS, CDR2 FNYEAQ. The CDR3 sequence is 15 residues long. The CDR3 protein is CASSFSRLAGPEQFF. CDR3 sequence (DNA): TGTGCCAGCAGCTTTTCTCGGTTAGCGGGACCGGAGCAGTTCTTC.

This chain joins TRBV9 and TRBJ2-7; 11 bases agree with TRBD1. The CDR3 contains 15 residues. Germline V lookup: CDR1 SGDLS, CDR2 YYNGEE. Trimming cost V 3 bases and J 4 bases; bases outside gene matches: 6. The CDR3 reads CASSATGTGGYEQYF. CDR3 DNA sequence: TGTGCCAGCAGCGCCACCGGGACAGGGGGTTACGAGCAGTACTTC.

J is TRBJ2-7 and V is TRBV10-1, with D possibly being TRBD2 (7 bases). The length of the CDR3 is 14 residues. Trimming stripped 3 bases from V and 0 bases from J, with 9 bases between. Germline-derived CDR1 and CDR2 are WNHNN and SYGVQD (reference sequence). The CDR3 DNA sequence: TGCGCCAGCAGTGATGGGGGGGCCTCCTACGAGCAGTACTTC. It translates to CASSDGGASYEQYF.

The table lists this clone with a few counts. The chain uses TRBV7-9 and TRBJ2-3; the D is unclear. V lost 1 base and J lost 3, with 8 bases in between. The CDR3 consists of 14 residues. Germline CDR1 and CDR2: SEHNR and FQNEAQ (reference sequence). CDR3 in amino acids: CASSLVRKTDTQYF. CDR3 in DNA: TGTGCCAGCAGCTTAGTACGTAAGACAGATACGCAGTATTTT.

This chain links TRBV2 with TRBJ2-2; D gene uncertain. CDR3 length: 13 residues. The V gene lost 4 bases and the J gene lost 3 bases, with 6 bases spanning the gap. From germline, CDR1 is SNHLY and CDR2 FYNNEI. The CDR3 DNA reads as TGTGCCAGCAGTGGACACGACACCGGGGAGCTGTTTTTT. Amino acid sequence: CASSGHDTGELFF.

In regard to this clone: The same CDR3 is also encoded by other DNA sequences in this sample. The chain combines TRBV9 with TRBJ2-3, with 11 bases matching TRBD2. CDR3 length equals 17 residues. Germline-derived CDR1 and CDR2 are SGDLS and YYNGEE. With 3 bases clipped from V and 5 bases from J, the junction kept 11 bases outside the gene matches. The CDR3 region is CASSETGTSGTGDTQYF. CDR3 in DNA: TGTGCCAGCAGCGAGACGGGGACTAGCGGCACAGGAGATACGCAGTATTTT.

This clone was picked up a small number of times. The rearrangement joins TRBV5-6 to TRBJ2-7; no reliable D call. CDR3 length: 14 residues. V dropped 4 bases and J dropped 0 bases, with 11 bases sitting between them. Germline V CDR1 and CDR2: SGHDT, YYEEEE. The DNA of the CDR3 is TGTGCCAGCAGCACACGACATGGCTCCTACGAGCAGTACTTC. This sequence encodes CASSTRHGSYEQYF.

The genes are TRBV18 and TRBJ2-2; D may be TRBD1 (5 bases). V was cut by 0 bases and J by 4 bases, with 12 bases left in between. This CDR3 spans 16 amino acids. Germline V CDR1 and CDR2: KGHSH, LQKENI. Here the CDR3 DNA reads TGTGCCAGCTCACCACCAAGGGGCCAGGGCACCGGGGAGCTGTTTTTT. It specifies CASSPPRGQGTGELFF.

The genes are TRBV19 and TRBJ2-2; the match to TRBD2 covers 10 bases. The CDR3 loop spans 14 amino acids. Germline V gene data show CDR1 as LNHDA and CDR2 as SQIVND (reference sequence). V shed 11 bases and J 3 bases; nucleotides not matched to a gene: 6. This chain's CDR3 is CASRGTSDTGELFF. In DNA form, the CDR3 reads TGTGCCTCACGGGGGACTAGCGACACCGGGGAGCTGTTTTTT.

This clone was seen more than once but under ten times. V gene TRBV28 combines with J gene TRBJ2-7; either TRBD1 or TRBD2 may supply D (5 bases each). V lost 6 bases and J 3 bases, leaving 18 bases between the germline ends. In germline, CDR1 is MDHEN, CDR2 SYDVKM. The CDR3 runs to 15 residues. The CDR3 DNA reads as TGTGCCAGCAGGTTGACGACCGGGACGGACTACGAGCAGTACTTC. Translating it yields CASRLTTGTDYEQYF. Full variable domain (rest looked up from reference TRBV28 and TRBJ2-7): DVKVTQSSRYLVKRTGEKVFLECVQDMDHENMFWYRQDPGLGLRLIYFSYDVKMKEKGDIPEGYSVSREKKERFSLILESASTNQTSMYLCASRLTTGTDYEQYFGPGTRLTVT.

CDR3 nucleotides: TGTGCCACCAGCAGAGATGTGACAGGAAGAACCTACGAGCAGTACTTC. This encodes CATSRDVTGRTYEQYF. The V call is TRBV15, the J call TRBJ2-7; tentatively, D is TRBD1 (6 bases). V shed 0 bases and J shed 2 bases, with 14 bases lying between them. The CDR3 loop spans 16 amino acids. Germline V gene lookup returns CDR1 LNHNV and CDR2 YYDKDF (reference sequence).

The V and J genes are TRBV2 and TRBJ2-5; TRBD2 matches 16 bases. The CDR3 has 22 residues. Trimming took 3 bases from V and 0 from J; bases not matched to a gene: 16. Germline V gene lookup returns CDR1 SNHLY and CDR2 FYNNEI. Here the CDR3 DNA reads TGTGCCAGCAGTGACCAGAATACCCCGGGACTAGCGGGAGGGACCGACCAAGAGACCCAGTACTTC. Translation: CASSDQNTPGLAGGTDQETQYF.

This clone appeared once. The chain combines TRBV15 with TRBJ1-4; the match to TRBD1 covers 9 bases. J gave up 8 bases and V 3 bases, and 7 bases lay outside the gene matches. This CDR3 region has 15 residues. The germline gives CDR1 LNHNV, CDR2 YYDKDF (reference sequence). The CDR3: CATSRGGQGEEKLFF. In DNA form, the CDR3 reads TGTGCCACCAGCAGGGGGGGACAGGGAGAGGAAAAACTGTTTTTT.

The chain links TRBV25-1 to TRBJ1-4; D might be TRBD1 (5 bases). This CDR3 has 14 residues. Trimming removed 5 bases from V and 7 bases from J, with 14 bases in between. CDR1 is MGHDK, CDR2 SYGVNS, per germline. CDR3 DNA: TGTGCCAGCAGTTGGACATCGGGAGGTGAAAAACTGTTTTTT. Translated: CASSWTSGGEKLFF.

With regard to this clone: Other DNA sequences within the sample encode an identical CDR3. The chain recombines TRBV18 with TRBJ1-5, with D possibly TRBD1 on 5 matching bases. V shed 3 bases and J shed 4 bases, with 7 bases lying between them. Germline V gene sequence: CDR1 KGHSH, CDR2 LQKENI. The CDR3 has 13 residues. The CDR3 sequence is CASSPGPNQPQHF. DNA for the CDR3: TGTGCCAGCTCACCGGGACCAAATCAGCCCCAGCATTTT.

Turning to this clone: This same CDR3 is encoded by further DNA sequences in the sample. V and J are TRBV11-2 and TRBJ2-3, with unresolved D. Looked up from germline, CDR1 is SGHAT and CDR2 is FQNNGV. Trimming stripped 2 bases from V and 0 bases from J, with 0 bases between. The CDR3 is 12 amino acids. CDR3 coding DNA: TGTGCCAGCAGCTTAAGCACAGATACGCAGTATTTT. Protein sequence: CASSLSTDTQYF. Combining the CDR3 with reference TRBV11-2 and TRBJ2-3 gives the whole variable domain EAGVAQSPRYKIIEKRQSVAFWCNPISGHATLYWYQQILGQGPKLLIQFQNNGVVDDSQLPKDRFSAERLKGVDSTLKIQPAKLEDSAVYLCASSLSTDTQYFGPGTRLTVL.

This clone was recorded a few times. The chain combines TRBV18 with TRBJ1-1; unclear D gene. The CDR3 runs to 14 residues. The germline V gene encodes CDR1 KGHSH and CDR2 LQKENI. The ends were cut back, 3 bases at V and 3 bases at J, with 11 bases in the middle. CDR3 amino acids: CASSPDIRYTEAFF. DNA for the CDR3: TGTGCCAGCTCACCCGACATCCGGTACACTGAAGCTTTCTTT.

The rearrangement links TRBV10-3 to TRBJ2-3; 7 nucleotides line up with TRBD2. The germline gives CDR1 ENHRY, CDR2 SYGVKD. CDR3 size: 13 residues. Unmatched junction bases numbered 6, after V lost 8 bases and J lost 4 bases. CDR3 nucleotides: TGTGCCATCGAATCGGGAGGATCAGATACGCAGTATTTT. Translating it yields CAIESGGSDTQYF.

The chain joins TRBV6-1 to TRBJ2-2; TRBD1 might be the D (5 bases). The CDR3 runs 13 residues. V was shortened by 6 bases and J by 3 bases, with 8 bases between the two germline ends. In germline, CDR1 is MNHNS, CDR2 SASEGT. The CDR3 sequence: CASRLTDTGELFF. The CDR3 DNA is TGTGCCAGCAGATTGACAGACACCGGGGAGCTGTTTTTT.

This chain joins TRBV19 and TRBJ2-4, with 7 bases identical to TRBD1. Germline V gene sequence: CDR1 LNHDA, CDR2 SQIVND (reference sequence). V lost 5 bases and J lost 0; bases outside the gene matches: 16. The CDR3 is 19 amino acids. The CDR3 DNA sequence: TGTGCCAGTAGTGTAAGACAGGGATCCATTGCGAGAGCCAAAAACATTCAGTACTTC. Protein: CASSVRQGSIARAKNIQYF.

This clone has a count of ten or more. The V gene is TRBV7-8, the J gene TRBJ2-3; D ambiguous. The CDR3 is 12 residues long. V was pared by 3 bases and J by 5 bases, with 6 bases between. The germline V gene has CDR1 SGHVS and CDR2 FQNEAQ. The CDR3 DNA sequence: TGTGCCAGCAGCTTGCATATAGATACGCAGTATTTT. Protein product: CASSLHIDTQYF.

This chain joins TRBV29-1 and TRBJ2-1; TRBD2 might be the D (6 bases). The CDR3 is 13 amino acids. Germline V gene data show CDR1 as SQVTM and CDR2 as ANQGSEA. The V end was cut by 7 bases, the J end by 0 bases, with 10 bases between. The CDR3 DNA sequence: TGCAGCGCCGTCGGGGGCTCCTACAATGAGCAGTTCTTC. Translating it yields CSAVGGSYNEQFF.

This chain links TRBV11-3 with TRBJ2-2; TRBD2 might be the D (5 bases). Germline values: CDR1 SGHNT, CDR2 YENEEA. The CDR3 runs 14 residues. V was cut by 6 bases and J by 6 bases, with 14 bases left in between. The DNA for the CDR3 is TGTGCCAGCAGAGACTCCGGGGTCTCCGGGGAGCTGTTTTTT. Translation: CASRDSGVSGELFF.

This clone was seen only a few times. This chain links TRBV2 with TRBJ1-5; D gene uncertain. Trimming removed 4 bases from V and 0 bases from J, with 7 bases in between. Germline V gene lookup returns CDR1 SNHLY and CDR2 FYNNEI. The CDR3 is 14 residues long. The DNA for the CDR3 is TGTGCCAGCAGTGGGGCTACTAGCAATCAGCCCCAGCATTTT. Amino acids: CASSGATSNQPQHF.

The chain couples TRBV2 to TRBJ1-2; no clear D gene. The CDR3 runs to 12 residues. V was trimmed by 10 bases and J by 2 bases, leaving 11 bases between them. Germline V gene data show CDR1 as SNHLY and CDR2 as FYNNEI. CDR3 region: CATSGVNYGYTF. For the CDR3, the DNA is TGTGCCACCTCGGGAGTAAACTATGGCTACACCTTC. The full variable domain, rest sourced from reference TRBV2 and TRBJ1-2, is EPEVTQTPSHQVTQMGQEVILRCVPISNHLYFYWYRQILGQKVEFLVSFYNNEISEKSEIFDDQFSVERPDGSNFTLKIRSTKLEDSAMYFCATSGVNYGYTFGSGTRLTVV.

J is TRBJ2-7 and V is TRBV6-1; 9 positions agree with TRBD1. This CDR3 comprises 15 residues. The V and J ends lost 11 bases and 2 bases, in that order; junction bases with no gene match: 13. CDR1 and CDR2 from the germline V gene are MNHNS and SASEGT. The CDR3 region has the DNA TGTGCCCATAGTTCGTACGGGACAGGGACCTACGAGCAGTACTTC. Its translation: CAHSSYGTGTYEQYF.

CDR3 bases: TGTGCCAGCAGGTGGGGACTAGCGGGAGCTGAGCAGTTCTTC. Its protein product is CASRWGLAGAEQFF. The V and J genes are TRBV11-1 and TRBJ2-1; 14 bases are a match to TRBD2. V dropped 6 bases and J dropped 9; count of bases not matched to a gene: 4. The CDR3 extends over 14 amino acids. CDR1 is SGHAT and CDR2 is FQDESV in the germline V gene (reference sequence).

This chain connects TRBV19 to TRBJ2-7, with a possible D match to TRBD1 (6 bases). This CDR3 has 14 amino acids. Between the trimmed V and J ends, which lost 3 bases and 2 bases, there was a span of 11 bases. Germline V gives CDR1 LNHDA, CDR2 SQIVND (reference sequence). The CDR3 bases are TGTGCCAGTAGTATTGGCGAGGGGGCCTACGAGCAGTACTTC. It is translated as CASSIGEGAYEQYF.

The chain is built from TRBV18 and TRBJ2-7; D perhaps matches TRBD2 (6 bases). The length of the CDR3 is 15 residues. Deletions cut 2 bases from V and 4 bases from J, with 15 bases between. The germline gives CDR1 KGHSH, CDR2 LQKENI. CDR3 protein: CASSPYPGSQYEQYF. The CDR3, as DNA: TGTGCCAGCTCACCATACCCCGGGAGCCAGTACGAGCAGTACTTC.